This T cell receptor (beta chain) was found in a study of vaccination effects on CD4 cells after COVID-19. Study as a whole: Samples came from two convalescent patients 16 days and one week before vaccination. Every well housed roughly 2.1 million PBMC, which grew in culture alongside about 9 IU/ml IL-2 and around 9.8 ug/ml peptides.

This CDR3 has 13 amino acids. Germline V gene lookup returns CDR1 MDHEN and CDR2 SYDVKM. Trimming removed 3 bases from V and 0 bases from J, with 5 bases in between. Clones were sequenced by immunoSEQ multiplex PCR, and TCRdb holds only the in-frame ones, with some missing. The sample includes roughly 68,000 clones, approximately 72% of them seen just once. Researchers isolated CD4+ T cells once approximately eleven days of culture had elapsed. PCR confirmed that the person was infected with SARS-CoV-2 between March and December 2020. Both day 3 and day 7 saw half the medium replaced with IL-2 medium. Note on this clone: Antigen: not known.

The source is a human donor who had a prior SARS-CoV-2 infection. The sequencing here drew on CD4+ T cells from PBMCs cultured without peptide, taken before COVID-19 vaccination. This sequence joins TRBV28 and TRBJ1-1; no definite D call. CDR3 bases: TGTGCCAGCAGTTTCCCTCTGAACACTGAAGCTTTCTTT. Amino acids: CASSFPLNTEAFF.